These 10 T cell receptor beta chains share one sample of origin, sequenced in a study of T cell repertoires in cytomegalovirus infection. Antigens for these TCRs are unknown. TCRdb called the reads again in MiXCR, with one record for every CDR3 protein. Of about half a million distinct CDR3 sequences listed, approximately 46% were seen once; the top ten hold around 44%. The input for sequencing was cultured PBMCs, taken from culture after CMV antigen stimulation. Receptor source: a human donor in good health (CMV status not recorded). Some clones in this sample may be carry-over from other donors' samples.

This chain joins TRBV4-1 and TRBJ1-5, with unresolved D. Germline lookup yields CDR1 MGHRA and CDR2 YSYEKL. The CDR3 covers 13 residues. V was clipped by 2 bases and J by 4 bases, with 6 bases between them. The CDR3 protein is CASSQMRNQPQHF. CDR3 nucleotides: TGCGCCAGCAGCCAAATGAGGAATCAGCCCCAGCATTTT.

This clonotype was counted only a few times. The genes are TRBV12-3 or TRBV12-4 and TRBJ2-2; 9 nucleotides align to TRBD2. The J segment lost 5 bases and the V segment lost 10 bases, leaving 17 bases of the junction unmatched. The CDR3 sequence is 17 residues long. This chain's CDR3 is CATERGAGGGSTGELFF. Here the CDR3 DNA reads TGTGCCACAGAGCGGGGGGCAGGCGGGGGTTCTACCGGGGAGCTGTTTTTT.

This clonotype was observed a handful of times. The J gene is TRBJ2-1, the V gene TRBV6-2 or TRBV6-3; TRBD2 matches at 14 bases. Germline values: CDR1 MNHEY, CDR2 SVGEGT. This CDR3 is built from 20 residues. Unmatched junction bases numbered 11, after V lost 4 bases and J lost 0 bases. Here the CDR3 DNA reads TGTGCCAGCAGTTCACGGACTAGCGGGGGGTTCCATAGCTCCTACAATGAGCAGTTCTTC. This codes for CASSSRTSGGFHSSYNEQFF.

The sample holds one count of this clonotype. Written as DNA, the CDR3 is TGCAGCGTTCCCGGGACTAGCGGGGACCAAGAGACCCAGTACTTC. It yields the protein CSVPGTSGDQETQYF. V and J are TRBV29-1 and TRBJ2-5; 13 nucleotides match TRBD2. The V segment lost 5 bases and the J segment 0 bases; nucleotides outside the gene matches: 3. The germline V gene encodes CDR1 SQVTM and CDR2 ANQGSEA. CDR3 length equals 15 residues.

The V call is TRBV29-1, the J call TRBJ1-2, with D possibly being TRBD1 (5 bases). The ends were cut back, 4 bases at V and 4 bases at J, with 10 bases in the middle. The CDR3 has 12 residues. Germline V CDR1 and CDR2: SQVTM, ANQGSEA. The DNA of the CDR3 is TGCAGCGTTGCGGTAGGGACCTATGGCTACACCTTC. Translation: CSVAVGTYGYTF.

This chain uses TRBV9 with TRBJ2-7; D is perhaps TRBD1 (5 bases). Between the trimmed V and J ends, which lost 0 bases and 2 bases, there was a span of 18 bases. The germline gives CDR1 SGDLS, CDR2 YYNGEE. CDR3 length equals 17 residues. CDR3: CASSVDRSHLSPYEQYF. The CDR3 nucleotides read TGTGCCAGCAGCGTAGACAGGTCCCACCTCTCCCCCTACGAGCAGTACTTC.

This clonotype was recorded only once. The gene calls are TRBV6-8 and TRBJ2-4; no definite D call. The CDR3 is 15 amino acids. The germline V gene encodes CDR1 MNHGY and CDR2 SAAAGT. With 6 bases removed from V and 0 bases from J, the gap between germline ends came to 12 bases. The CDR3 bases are TGTGCCAGCAGAAGGACCGTGCTAGCCAAAAACATTCAGTACTTC. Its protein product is CASRRTVLAKNIQYF.

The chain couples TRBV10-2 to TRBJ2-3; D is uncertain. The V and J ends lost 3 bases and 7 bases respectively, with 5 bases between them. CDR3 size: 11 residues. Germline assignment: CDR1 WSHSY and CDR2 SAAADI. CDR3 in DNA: TGCGCCAGCAGTGATGGGAATACGCAGTATTTT. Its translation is CASSDGNTQYF.

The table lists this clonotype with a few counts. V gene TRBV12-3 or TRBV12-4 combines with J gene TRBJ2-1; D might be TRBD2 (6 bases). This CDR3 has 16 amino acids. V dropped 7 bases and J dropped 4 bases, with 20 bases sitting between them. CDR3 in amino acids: CASTLGGSVGYNEQFF. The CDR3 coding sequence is TGTGCCAGCACCCTCGGAGGGTCAGTAGGTTACAATGAGCAGTTCTTC.

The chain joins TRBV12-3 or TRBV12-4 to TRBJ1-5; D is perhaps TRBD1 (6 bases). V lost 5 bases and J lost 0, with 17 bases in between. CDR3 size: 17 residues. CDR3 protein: CASSQDDQGYSNQPQHF. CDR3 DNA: TGTGCCAGCAGTCAAGATGATCAGGGGTATAGCAATCAGCCCCAGCATTTT.